The present T cell receptor (beta chain) was sequenced within a study of OX40 agonist ivuxolimab in advanced cancers. Study context: The patients got ivuxolimab, which is an agonistic anti-OX40 (CD134) antibody.

The method was immunoSEQ multiplex PCR; TCRdb's version includes in-frame clones alone and lacks a portion of them. Of roughly 93,000 clones listed, about 91% are singletons. Turning to this clone: What it binds is unknown.

Germline assignment: CDR1 MNHEY and CDR2 SVGAGI. V shed 6 bases and J 4 bases; nucleotides not matched to a gene: 5. The CDR3 covers 14 residues. Whole-study results and caveats: Blood T cells, both CD4+ and CD8+, expanded clonally by week 6 at 0.1 to 3.0 mg/kg.

J is TRBJ1-1 and V is TRBV6-5, with TRBD1 matching over 10 bases. The specimen was CD4+ or CD8+ T cells sorted from blood, collected in a trial of the OX40 agonist ivuxolimab. The TCR sequence derives from an adult with an advanced solid tumor such as melanoma, head and neck, liver or kidney cancer. CDR3 residues: CASSRGQGGTEAFF. CDR3 nucleotides: TGTGCCAGCAGCCGAGGACAGGGGGGCACTGAAGCTTTCTTT.